These 22 T cell receptor beta chains were all obtained from the same sample, sequenced in a study of T cells in Graves' hyperthyroidism and ophthalmopathy. Researchers took RNA transcripts and amplified the TCR beta CDR3 regions from them. An initial round of RT-PCR targeting the TCR CDR3 relied on the HTBI primer set. Each CDR3 protein gets one entry after TCRdb re-called the multiplex PCR reads with MiXCR. The repertoire holds around 300,000 distinct CDR3 sequences, with roughly 19% as singletons. Sequenced: blood. The receptor source for this set is a man in his fifties with Graves' ophthalmopathy.

The V and J genes are TRBV29-1 and TRBJ2-1, with D maybe TRBD1 (5 bases). CDR1 is SQVTM, CDR2 ANQGSEA, per germline. This CDR3 region has 14 residues. V was trimmed by 3 bases and J by 4 bases, leaving 13 bases between them. In nucleotides, the CDR3 is TGCAGCGTTGATTCTACAGGAGTTTACAATGAGCAGTTCTTC. Its protein product is CSVDSTGVYNEQFF.

This clonotype was counted ten times or more. The chain employs TRBV6-2 or TRBV6-3 and TRBJ2-3; the D is unclear. This CDR3 has 14 residues. Per germline, CDR1 MNHEY and CDR2 SVGEGT. V was shortened by 6 bases and J by 1 base, with 11 bases between the two germline ends. CDR3 nucleotide sequence: TGTGCCAGCAGCCAGCTAAGGGGCACAGATACGCAGTATTTT. This gives the protein CASSQLRGTDTQYF.

In regard to this clonotype: A much larger clone sits a single nucleotide away, making a read error possible. The chain employs TRBV28 and TRBJ1-1, with D uncertain. The CDR3 spans 14 residues. Trimming took off 6 bases at V and 4 bases at J, with 15 bases between the two ends. Germline CDR1 and CDR2: MDHEN and SYDVKM. CDR3 DNA sequence: TGTGCCAGCAGCCGACTTAATCGGAGCACTGAAGCTTTCTTT. The encoded protein is CASSRLNRSTEAFF.

This clonotype was counted only a few times. A much larger clonotype is one base distant, so this may be a read error. The genes are TRBV11-2 and TRBJ2-1, with 14 bases that match TRBD2. The CDR3 covers 16 residues. V dropped 6 bases and J dropped 7; count of bases not matched to a gene: 8. Germline CDR1 and CDR2: SGHAT and FQNNGV. The CDR3 reads CASSPYRTSGRNEQFF. CDR3 coding DNA: TGTGCCAGCAGTCCCTATAGGACTAGCGGGAGGAATGAGCAGTTCTTC.

The chain uses TRBV20-1 and TRBJ2-3; the D gene is possibly TRBD2 (6 bases). The CDR3 extends over 13 amino acids. Germline V CDR1 and CDR2: DFQATT, SNEGSKA (reference sequence). Trimming left V 6 bases short and J 5 bases short, with 15 bases between. CDR3 amino acids: CSARKVGGDTQYF. The CDR3 DNA sequence: TGCAGTGCCCGGAAGGTGGGGGGAGATACGCAGTATTTT.

CDR3 protein: CASSQNRGSYNEQFF. The CDR3 bases are TGTGCCAGCAGCCAGAACAGGGGATCCTACAATGAGCAGTTCTTC. The chain couples TRBV5-6 to TRBJ2-1; 7 bases agree with TRBD1. CDR1 is SGHDT, CDR2 YYEEEE, per germline. The CDR3 has 15 residues. V dropped 4 bases and J dropped 1; count of bases not matched to a gene: 5. Combining the CDR3 with reference TRBV5-6 and TRBJ2-1 gives the whole variable domain DAGVTQSPTHLIKTRGQQVTLRCSPKSGHDTVSWYQQALGQGPQFIFQYYEEEERQRGNFPDRFSGHQFPNYSSELNVNALLLGDSALYLCASSQNRGSYNEQFFGPGTRLTVL.

The rearrangement uses TRBV27 and TRBJ1-1; a weak D match, TRBD1 (5 bases). This CDR3 spans 16 amino acids. Germline V CDR1 and CDR2: MNHEY, SMNVEV (reference sequence). V gave up 7 bases and J gave up 4 bases, with 22 bases separating them. CDR3 sequence reads: CASISLGVTTPTEAFF. The CDR3 DNA reads TGTGCCAGCATCTCCCTGGGGGTAACCACCCCCACTGAAGCTTTCTTT.

This clonotype occurred many times. The CDR3 loop reads CASSLIQNTEAFF. For the CDR3, the DNA is TGTGCCAGCAGTTTAATTCAGAACACTGAAGCTTTCTTT. The gene calls are TRBV28 and TRBJ1-1, with D hard to call. V lost 2 bases and J 1 base, leaving 5 bases between the germline ends. CDR1 and CDR2 (germline): MDHEN, SYDVKM. This CDR3 has 13 residues.

V is TRBV30 and J is TRBJ1-3; the D gene is possibly TRBD1 (5 bases). The CDR3 is made up of 16 amino acids. Germline V gene sequence: CDR1 GTSNPN, CDR2 SVGIG (reference sequence). Trimming shortened V by 2 bases and J by 0 bases, and 14 bases separated the two germline ends. The CDR3 DNA reads as TGTGCCTGGAGTTCCTGGGGGTCCGACTCTGGAAACACCATATATTTT. Its translation: CAWSSWGSDSGNTIYF.

This clonotype was recorded once. This sequence joins TRBV25-1 and TRBJ1-1, with D unresolved. Germline values: CDR1 MGHDK, CDR2 SYGVNS. The CDR3 length is 15 residues. V was cut by 0 bases and J by 0 bases, with 8 bases left in between. The CDR3 sequence: CASSEYGPMNTEAFF. The CDR3 DNA sequence: TGTGCCAGCAGTGAATATGGACCAATGAACACTGAAGCTTTCTTT.

There are a few counts of this clonotype. The rearrangement uses TRBV29-1 and TRBJ2-3, with D perhaps TRBD2 (6 bases). Germline CDR1 reads SQVTM; CDR2 reads ANQGSEA. V was pared by 7 bases and J by 0 bases, with 20 bases between. The CDR3 is 16 residues long. CDR3: CSAMEINAGSTDTQYF. The CDR3 DNA reads as TGCAGCGCCATGGAAATAAACGCGGGAAGCACAGATACGCAGTATTTT.

The J gene is TRBJ2-1, the V gene TRBV27; 8 bases align to TRBD2. Per the germline V gene, CDR1 is MNHEY and CDR2 is SMNVEV (reference sequence). The CDR3 runs 15 residues. J gave up 6 bases and V 3 bases, and 7 bases lay outside the gene matches. CDR3 sequence: CASSFSRLASNEQFF. The CDR3 bases are TGTGCCAGCAGTTTTTCGAGACTAGCGAGCAATGAGCAGTTCTTC.

This clonotype was detected a few times. This rearrangement joins TRBV15 to TRBJ2-1; the D is unclear. Germline CDR1 and CDR2: LNHNV and YYDKDF (reference sequence). Between the trimmed V and J ends, which lost 6 bases and 4 bases, there was a span of 13 bases. The CDR3 covers 14 residues. The chain's CDR3 is CATSPDPKYNEQFF. CDR3 in DNA: TGTGCCACCAGTCCGGACCCTAAGTACAATGAGCAGTTCTTC.

This clonotype was found many times. The rearrangement uses TRBV30 and TRBJ1-1; TRBD1 might be the D (6 bases). V was trimmed by 3 bases and J by 4 bases, leaving 15 bases between them. Germline V gene data show CDR1 as GTSNPN and CDR2 as SVGIG (reference sequence). The CDR3 has 14 amino acids. For the CDR3, the DNA is TGTGCCTGGAGGTATAACAGGGAAAGCACTGAAGCTTTCTTT. This sequence encodes CAWRYNRESTEAFF.

This clonotype was found many times. The rearrangement links TRBV29-1 to TRBJ2-3; 9 bases are shared with TRBD1. This CDR3 has 15 amino acids. V shed 5 bases, J shed 5 bases, and the junction held 11 bases outside the gene matches. Germline assignment: CDR1 SQVTM and CDR2 ANQGSEA. The CDR3 DNA reads as TGCAGCGTTCAGTTGGGACAGGGTTTGGGAGATACGCAGTATTTT. Translated, it gives CSVQLGQGLGDTQYF.

This chain connects TRBV6-6 to TRBJ2-5; D is unclear. Germline V gene data show CDR1 as MNHNY and CDR2 as SVGAGI (reference sequence). V was clipped by 0 bases and J by 5 bases, with 7 bases between them. This CDR3 comprises 13 residues. DNA of the CDR3: TGTGCCAGCAGTTACTCGGTGGTGGAGACCCAGTACTTC. This encodes CASSYSVVETQYF.

This clonotype was seen a few times. CDR3 nucleotide sequence: TGTGCCAGCAGCCAAGATCAGGGGACTTCTCAGTATTTT. Translation: CASSQDQGTSQYF. The chain carries TRBV3-1 and TRBJ2-3; D might be TRBD1 or TRBD2, each matching 6 bases. CDR3 length: 13 amino acids. Germline loops: CDR1 LGHDT, CDR2 YNNKEL (reference sequence). Trimming cost V 0 bases and J 12 bases, with 13 bases left between them.

This clonotype appeared many times. V gene TRBV18 combines with J gene TRBJ1-1; TRBD1 is a possible D gene (6 bases). In germline, CDR1 is KGHSH, CDR2 LQKENI. V was clipped by 3 bases and J by 8 bases, with 13 bases between them. The CDR3 has 13 amino acids. The CDR3 sequence is CASSPRGASEAFF. In DNA form, the CDR3 reads TGTGCCAGCTCACCCCGGGGGGCATCCGAAGCTTTCTTT.

V and J are TRBV27 and TRBJ1-5, with D hard to call. From germline, CDR1 is MNHEY and CDR2 SMNVEV (reference sequence). Trimming cost V 6 bases and J 3 bases, with 12 bases left between them. CDR3 length: 14 amino acids. In nucleotides, the CDR3 is TGTGCCAGCAGCGCTTCGGCCCTCAATCAGCCCCAGCATTTT. Translated, it gives CASSASALNQPQHF.

This clonotype has a handful of counts. The V and J genes are TRBV20-1 and TRBJ1-4; D not certain. The CDR3 contains 14 residues. Per germline, CDR1 DFQATT and CDR2 SNEGSKA (reference sequence). V shed 4 bases and J shed 7 bases, with 16 bases lying between them. The DNA for the CDR3 is TGCAGTGCTACCACGAATTCGAGGACTGAAAAACTGTTTTTT. Encoded protein: CSATTNSRTEKLFF.

This clonotype was found many times. The V gene is TRBV29-1, the J gene TRBJ2-5, with 7 bases identical to TRBD2. CDR1 and CDR2 (germline): SQVTM, ANQGSEA. The V segment lost 3 bases and the J segment 4 bases; nucleotides outside the gene matches: 11. The CDR3 is 15 residues long. The CDR3 sequence: CSVDPFAGVGETQYF. CDR3 DNA: TGCAGCGTTGACCCGTTCGCGGGAGTAGGAGAGACCCAGTACTTC. Variable domain in full (rest from reference TRBV29-1 and TRBJ2-5): SAVISQKPSRDICQRGTSLTIQCQVDSQVTMMFWYRQQPGQSLTLIATANQGSEATYESGFVIDKFPISRPNLTFSTLTVSNMSPEDSSIYLCSVDPFAGVGETQYFGPGTRLLVL.

This clonotype appeared many times. The gene calls are TRBV20-1 and TRBJ2-1, with D perhaps TRBD2 (6 bases). V gave up 3 bases and J gave up 12 bases, with 18 bases separating them. This CDR3 spans 13 amino acids. Germline V gene data show CDR1 as DFQATT and CDR2 as SNEGSKA (reference sequence). The CDR3 bases are TGCAGTGCTAGGGGGGGTAGCGGCCCTGGGCAGTTCTTC. As protein: CSARGGSGPGQFF.